The next 11 T cell receptor beta chains were all read from a single sample in a study of identical twins. One entry per CDR3 protein results from TCRdb running MiXCR on the 5' RACE reads. This sample has 350,000 to 450,000 distinct CDR3 sequences, with about 18% found just once. The specimen was naive T cells sorted from blood. Receptors originate from a man aged 45 to 65 in good health.

This clonotype came up many times. V and J are TRBV5-1 and TRBJ1-4; 9 positions match TRBD1. Unmatched junction bases numbered 17, after V lost 3 bases and J lost 5 bases. The length of the CDR3 is 19 residues. Germline V gene data show CDR1 as SGHRS and CDR2 as YFSETQ. CDR3 nucleotide sequence: TGCGCCAGCAGCTGGAAACCCGGGACAGGGCAATCAAGGAATGAAAAACTGTTTTTT. It is translated as CASSWKPGTGQSRNEKLFF.

This chain links TRBV20-1 with TRBJ2-3; D tentatively fits TRBD1 or TRBD2 (5 bases each). Trimming removed 7 bases at V and 4 bases at J, with 15 bases between. There are 13 residues in the CDR3. CDR1 and CDR2 (germline): DFQATT, SNEGSKA (reference sequence). Written as DNA, the CDR3 is TGCAGTGTCCGAGGGGCCCCAGCAGATACGCAGTATTTT. Protein sequence: CSVRGAPADTQYF.

CDR3 amino acids: CAVDRGDGYTF. The CDR3 coding sequence is TGTGCCGTGGACAGGGGGGATGGCTACACCTTC. The gene calls are TRBV10-3 and TRBJ1-2; 10 nucleotides align to TRBD1. V was pared by 11 bases and J by 6 bases, with 3 bases of the junction left unmatched. The germline CDR1 and CDR2 sequences are ENHRY and SYGVKD. The CDR3 runs 11 residues.

The chain is built from TRBV27 and TRBJ2-7; 7 bases map to TRBD1. The germline V gene encodes CDR1 MNHEY and CDR2 SMNVEV (reference sequence). J gave up 7 bases and V 5 bases, and 8 bases lay outside the gene matches. This CDR3 has 13 amino acids. DNA of the CDR3: TGTGCCAGCAGTCACGCGGCAGGGGGTGAGCAGTACTTC. Encoded protein: CASSHAAGGEQYF.

The CDR3 reads CASSLGSPRTYEQYF. In DNA, the CDR3 is TGTGCCAGCAGCTTAGGTTCCCCACGAACCTACGAGCAGTACTTC. J is TRBJ2-7 and V is TRBV7-2, with D uncertain. The CDR3 is 15 amino acids. V was shortened by 1 base and J by 2 bases, with 12 bases between the two germline ends. CDR1 and CDR2 from the germline V gene are SGHTA and FQGNSA.

Note on this clonotype: A much larger clone sits a single nucleotide away, making a read error possible. The chain uses TRBV20-1 and TRBJ1-5; 7 bases align to TRBD1. V was clipped by 6 bases and J by 3 bases; unmatched bases: 8. CDR1 is DFQATT and CDR2 is SNEGSKA in the germline V gene (reference sequence). This CDR3 has 14 residues. CDR3 loop: CSATGTETNQPQHF. The CDR3 DNA reads as TGCAGTGCAACCGGGACAGAGACCAATCAGCCCCAGCATTTT.

The rearrangement uses TRBV29-1 and TRBJ2-7, with D perhaps TRBD1 (6 bases). Germline V gene lookup returns CDR1 SQVTM and CDR2 ANQGSEA. V was pared by 6 bases and J by 1 base, with 13 bases between. CDR3 length: 13 residues. The CDR3 DNA reads TGCAGCGTCTCCGGGACAACGTCCTACGAGCAGTACTTC. Its protein is CSVSGTTSYEQYF.

The V gene is TRBV28, the J gene TRBJ2-7; D remains unclear. This CDR3 is built from 13 residues. The germline V gene has CDR1 MDHEN and CDR2 SYDVKM. Trimming shortened V by 5 bases and J by 4 bases, and 12 bases separated the two germline ends. The CDR3 DNA reads as TGTGCCAGCAGTCAAAGAGCCGGATACGAGCAGTACTTC. Protein product: CASSQRAGYEQYF.

The chain is built from TRBV6-5 and TRBJ1-4; no definite D call. The V gene's germline CDR1 is MNHEY and CDR2 SVGAGI. Trimming removed 3 bases at V and 4 bases at J, with 9 bases between. This CDR3 region has 14 residues. CDR3 loop: CASSYSVNNEKLFF. In DNA, the CDR3 is TGTGCCAGCAGTTATTCAGTTAATAATGAAAAACTGTTTTTT.

This clonotype was seen only a few times. The chain links TRBV11-1 to TRBJ1-1, with 11 positions matching TRBD1. The germline CDR1 and CDR2 sequences are SGHAT and FQDESV (reference sequence). This CDR3 contains 20 residues. V shed 4 bases and J 3 bases; nucleotides not matched to a gene: 19. CDR3 bases: TGTGCCAGCAGCTCGCCTAGGTTGGGAAAAGGACAGGGGGCCTACACTGAAGCTTTCTTT. Protein: CASSSPRLGKGQGAYTEAFF.

CDR3 loop: CASSSMTGTFNSPLHF. The CDR3 bases are TGTGCCAGCAGCTCGATGACAGGGACCTTTAATTCACCCCTCCACTTT. V gene TRBV5-6 combines with J gene TRBJ1-6; 7 bases match TRBD1. CDR1 is SGHDT and CDR2 is YYEEEE in the germline V gene. This CDR3 is built from 16 residues. After removal of 3 bases from V and 6 bases from J, the junction contained 9 bases not matched to a gene. Together with reference TRBV5-6 and TRBJ1-6, the CDR3 gives the full variable domain: DAGVTQSPTHLIKTRGQQVTLRCSPKSGHDTVSWYQQALGQGPQFIFQYYEEEERQRGNFPDRFSGHQFPNYSSELNVNALLLGDSALYLCASSSMTGTFNSPLHFGNGTRLTVT.